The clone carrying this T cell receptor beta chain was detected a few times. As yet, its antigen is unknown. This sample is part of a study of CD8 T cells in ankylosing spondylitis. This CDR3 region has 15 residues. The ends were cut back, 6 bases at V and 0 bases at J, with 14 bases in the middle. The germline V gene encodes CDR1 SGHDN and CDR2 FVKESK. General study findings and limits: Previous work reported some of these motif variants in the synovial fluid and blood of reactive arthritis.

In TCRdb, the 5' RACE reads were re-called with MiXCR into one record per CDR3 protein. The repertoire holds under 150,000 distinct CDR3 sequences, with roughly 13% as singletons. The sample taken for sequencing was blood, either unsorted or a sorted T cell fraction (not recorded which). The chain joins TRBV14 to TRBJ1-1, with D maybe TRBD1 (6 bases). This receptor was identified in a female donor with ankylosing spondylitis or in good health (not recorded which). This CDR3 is CASRPTGLMNTEAFF. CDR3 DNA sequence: TGTGCCAGCAGACCGACAGGTCTGATGAACACTGAAGCTTTCTTT.